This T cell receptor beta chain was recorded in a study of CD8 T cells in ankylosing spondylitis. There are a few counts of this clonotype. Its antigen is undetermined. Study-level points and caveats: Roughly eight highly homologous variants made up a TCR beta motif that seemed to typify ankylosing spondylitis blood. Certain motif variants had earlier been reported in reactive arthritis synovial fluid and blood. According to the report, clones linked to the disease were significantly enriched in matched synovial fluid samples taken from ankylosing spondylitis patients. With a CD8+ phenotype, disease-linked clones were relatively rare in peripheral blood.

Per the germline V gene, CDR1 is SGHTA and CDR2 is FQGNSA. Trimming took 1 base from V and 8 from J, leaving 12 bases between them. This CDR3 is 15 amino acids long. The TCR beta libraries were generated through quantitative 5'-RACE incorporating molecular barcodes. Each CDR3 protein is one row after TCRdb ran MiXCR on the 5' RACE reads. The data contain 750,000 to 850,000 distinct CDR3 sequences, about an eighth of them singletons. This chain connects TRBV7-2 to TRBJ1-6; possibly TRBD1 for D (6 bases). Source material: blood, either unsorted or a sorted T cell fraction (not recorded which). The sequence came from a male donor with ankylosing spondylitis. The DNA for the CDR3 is TGTGCCAGCAGCTTAGAGCCAGGGGACTATTCACCCCTCCACTTT. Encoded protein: CASSLEPGDYSPLHF. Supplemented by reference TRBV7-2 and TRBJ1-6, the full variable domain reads GAGVSQSPSNKVTEKGKDVELRCDPISGHTALYWYRQSLGQGLEFLIYFQGNSAPDKSGLPSDRFSAERTGGSVSTLTIQRTQQEDSAVYLCASSLEPGDYSPLHFGNGTRLTVT.